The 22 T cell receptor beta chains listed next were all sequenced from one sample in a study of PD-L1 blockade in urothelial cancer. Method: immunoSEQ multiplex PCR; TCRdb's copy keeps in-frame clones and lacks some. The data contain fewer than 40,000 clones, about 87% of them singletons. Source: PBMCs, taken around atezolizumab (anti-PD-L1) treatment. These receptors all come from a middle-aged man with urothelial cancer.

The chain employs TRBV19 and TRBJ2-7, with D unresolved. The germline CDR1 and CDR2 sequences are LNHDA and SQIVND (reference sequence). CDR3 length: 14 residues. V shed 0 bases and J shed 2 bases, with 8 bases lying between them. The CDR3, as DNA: TGTGCCAGTAGTATAGAATCAGGAACCTACGAGCAGTACTTC. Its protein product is CASSIESGTYEQYF.

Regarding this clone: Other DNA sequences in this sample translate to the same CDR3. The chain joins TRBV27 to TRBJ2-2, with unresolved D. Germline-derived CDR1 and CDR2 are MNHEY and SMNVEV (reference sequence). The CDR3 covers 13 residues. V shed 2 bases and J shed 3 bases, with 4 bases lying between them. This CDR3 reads CASSLPYTGELFF. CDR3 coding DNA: TGTGCCAGCAGTTTACCCTACACCGGGGAGCTGTTTTTT.

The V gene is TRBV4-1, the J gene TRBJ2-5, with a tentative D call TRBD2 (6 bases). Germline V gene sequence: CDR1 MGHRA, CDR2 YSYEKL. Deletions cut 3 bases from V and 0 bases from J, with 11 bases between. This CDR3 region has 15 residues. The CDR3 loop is CASSHAGGYQETQYF. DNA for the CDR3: TGCGCCAGCAGCCATGCTGGGGGGTACCAAGAGACCCAGTACTTC.

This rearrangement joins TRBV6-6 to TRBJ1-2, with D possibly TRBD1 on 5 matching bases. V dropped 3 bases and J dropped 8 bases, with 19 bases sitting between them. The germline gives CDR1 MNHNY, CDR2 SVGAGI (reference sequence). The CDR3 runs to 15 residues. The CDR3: CASSYVQVLYEGYTF. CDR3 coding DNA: TGTGCCAGCAGTTATGTACAGGTCCTTTATGAGGGCTACACCTTC.

CDR3 loop: CAWSVQSNYGYTF. CDR3 sequence (DNA): TGTGCCTGGAGTGTTCAGTCTAACTATGGCTACACCTTC. The chain employs TRBV30 and TRBJ1-2; D unresolved. This CDR3 region has 13 residues. V was trimmed by 0 bases and J by 0 bases, leaving 5 bases between them. The V gene's germline CDR1 is GTSNPN and CDR2 SVGIG (reference sequence).

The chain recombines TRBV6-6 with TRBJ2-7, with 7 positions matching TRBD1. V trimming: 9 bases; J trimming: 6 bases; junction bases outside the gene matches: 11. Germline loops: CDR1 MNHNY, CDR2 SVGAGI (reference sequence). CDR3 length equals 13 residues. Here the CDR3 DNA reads TGTGCCAGTGGGACAGCCGTTGGGTTCGAGCAGTACTTC. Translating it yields CASGTAVGFEQYF.

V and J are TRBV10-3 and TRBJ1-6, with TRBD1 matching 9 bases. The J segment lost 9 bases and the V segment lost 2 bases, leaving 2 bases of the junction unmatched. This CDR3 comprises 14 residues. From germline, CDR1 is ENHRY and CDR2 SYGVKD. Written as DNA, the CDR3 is TGTGCCATCAGTGAGGGGACAGGGCTTTCACCCCTCCACTTT. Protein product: CAISEGTGLSPLHF.

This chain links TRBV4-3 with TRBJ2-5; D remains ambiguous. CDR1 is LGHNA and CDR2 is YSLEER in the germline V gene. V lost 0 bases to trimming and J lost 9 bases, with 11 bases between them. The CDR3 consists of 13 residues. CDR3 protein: CASSQDLPGAQYF. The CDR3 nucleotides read TGCGCCAGCAGCCAAGATTTGCCCGGAGCCCAGTACTTC.

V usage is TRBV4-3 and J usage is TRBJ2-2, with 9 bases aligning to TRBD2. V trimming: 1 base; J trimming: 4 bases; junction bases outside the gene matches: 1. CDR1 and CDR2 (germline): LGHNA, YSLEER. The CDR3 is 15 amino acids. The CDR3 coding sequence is TGCGCCAGCAGCCAAGTTAGCGGGGGCACCGGGGAGCTGTTTTTT. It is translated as CASSQVSGGTGELFF.

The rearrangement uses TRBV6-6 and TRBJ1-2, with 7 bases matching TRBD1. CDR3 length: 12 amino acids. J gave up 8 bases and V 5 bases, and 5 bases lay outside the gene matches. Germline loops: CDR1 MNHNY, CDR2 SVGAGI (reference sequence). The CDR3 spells CASSATGKGYTF. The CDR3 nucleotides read TGTGCCAGCAGTGCGACAGGGAAGGGCTACACCTTC.

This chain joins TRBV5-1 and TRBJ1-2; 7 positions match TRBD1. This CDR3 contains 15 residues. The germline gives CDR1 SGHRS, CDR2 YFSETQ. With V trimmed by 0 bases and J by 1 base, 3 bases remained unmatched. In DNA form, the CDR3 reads TGCGCCAGCAGCTTGGCGGGACAGATTAACTATGGCTACACCTTC. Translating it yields CASSLAGQINYGYTF. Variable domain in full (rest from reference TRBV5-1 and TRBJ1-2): KAGVTQTPRYLIKTRGQQVTLSCSPISGHRSVSWYQQTPGQGLQFLFEYFSETQRNKGNFPGRFSGRQFSNSRSEMNVSTLELGDSALYLCASSLAGQINYGYTFGSGTRLTVV.

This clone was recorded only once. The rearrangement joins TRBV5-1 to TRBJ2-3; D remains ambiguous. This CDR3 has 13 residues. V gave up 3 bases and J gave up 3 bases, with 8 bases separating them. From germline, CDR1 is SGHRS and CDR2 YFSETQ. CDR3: CASSSGYTDTQYF. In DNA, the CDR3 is TGCGCCAGCAGCTCAGGATATACAGATACGCAGTATTTT. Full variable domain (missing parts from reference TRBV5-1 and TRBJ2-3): KAGVTQTPRYLIKTRGQQVTLSCSPISGHRSVSWYQQTPGQGLQFLFEYFSETQRNKGNFPGRFSGRQFSNSRSEMNVSTLELGDSALYLCASSSGYTDTQYFGPGTRLTVL.

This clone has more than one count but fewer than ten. For the CDR3, the DNA is TGTGCCAGCAGCTTAGACAGGTCCCAGTACTTC. Translating gives CASSLDRSQYF. The V and J genes are TRBV11-1 and TRBJ2-5; D is perhaps TRBD1 (5 bases). Between the trimmed V and J ends, which lost 1 base and 9 bases, there was a span of 6 bases. Germline V gene lookup returns CDR1 SGHAT and CDR2 FQDESV (reference sequence). CDR3 length: 11 residues.

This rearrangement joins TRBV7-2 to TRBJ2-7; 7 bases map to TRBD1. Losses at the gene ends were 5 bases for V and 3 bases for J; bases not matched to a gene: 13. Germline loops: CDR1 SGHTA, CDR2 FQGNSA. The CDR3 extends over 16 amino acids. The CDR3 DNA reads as TGTGCCAGCAGCACCTCACAACCGACAGGGTTCTACGAGCAGTACTTC. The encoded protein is CASSTSQPTGFYEQYF. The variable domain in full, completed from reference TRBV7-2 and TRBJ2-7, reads GAGVSQSPSNKVTEKGKDVELRCDPISGHTALYWYRQSLGQGLEFLIYFQGNSAPDKSGLPSDRFSAERTGGSVSTLTIQRTQQEDSAVYLCASSTSQPTGFYEQYFGPGTRLTVT.

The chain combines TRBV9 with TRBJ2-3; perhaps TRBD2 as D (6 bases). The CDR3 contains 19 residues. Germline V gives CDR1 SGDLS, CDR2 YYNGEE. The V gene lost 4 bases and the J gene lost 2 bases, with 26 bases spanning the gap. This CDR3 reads CASSLSLGRIRPNTDTQYF. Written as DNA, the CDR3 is TGTGCCAGCAGCCTATCCCTCGGGAGAATAAGGCCAAACACAGATACGCAGTATTTT.

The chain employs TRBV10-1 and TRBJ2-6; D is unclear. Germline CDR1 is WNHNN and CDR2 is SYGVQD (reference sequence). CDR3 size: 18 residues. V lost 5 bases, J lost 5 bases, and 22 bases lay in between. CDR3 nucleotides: TGCGCCAGCAGTAGTGTCACGATCGCACAAAGTCGGGCCAACGTCCTGACTTTC. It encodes CASSSVTIAQSRANVLTF.

The CDR3 sequence: CASSREVRGQTTSYEQYF. CDR3 sequence (DNA): TGCGCCAGCAGCCGGGAGGTGAGGGGACAGACGACCTCCTACGAGCAGTACTTC. V gene TRBV4-3 combines with J gene TRBJ2-7; a possible D gene is TRBD1 (7 bases). The germline V and J ends were trimmed by 4 bases and 0 bases, with 22 bases remaining between them. The CDR3 covers 18 residues. In germline, CDR1 is LGHNA, CDR2 YSLEER.

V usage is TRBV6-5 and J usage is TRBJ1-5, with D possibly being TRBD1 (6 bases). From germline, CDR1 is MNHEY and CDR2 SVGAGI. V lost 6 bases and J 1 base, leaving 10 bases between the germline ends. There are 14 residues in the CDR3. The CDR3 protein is CASRNRESNQPQHF. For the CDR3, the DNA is TGTGCCAGCAGAAACAGGGAAAGCAATCAGCCCCAGCATTTT.

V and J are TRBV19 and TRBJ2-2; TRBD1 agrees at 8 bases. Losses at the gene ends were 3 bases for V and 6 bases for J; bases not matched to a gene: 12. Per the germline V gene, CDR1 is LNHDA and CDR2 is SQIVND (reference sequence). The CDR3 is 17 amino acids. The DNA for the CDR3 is TGTGCCAGTAGTATCGTTGAGGGCAGGGGGCAGCCCGGGGAGCTGTTTTTT. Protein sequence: CASSIVEGRGQPGELFF.

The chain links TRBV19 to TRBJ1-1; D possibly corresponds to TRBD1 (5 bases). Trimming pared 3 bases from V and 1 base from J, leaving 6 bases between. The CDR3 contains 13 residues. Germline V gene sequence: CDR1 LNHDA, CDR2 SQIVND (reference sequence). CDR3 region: CASSMGRNTEAFF. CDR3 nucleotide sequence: TGTGCCAGTAGTATGGGGCGGAACACTGAAGCTTTCTTT.

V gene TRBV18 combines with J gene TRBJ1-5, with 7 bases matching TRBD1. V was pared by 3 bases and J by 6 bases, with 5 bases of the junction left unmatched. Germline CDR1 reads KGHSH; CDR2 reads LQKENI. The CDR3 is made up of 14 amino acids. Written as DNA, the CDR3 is TGTGCCAGCTCACCCGGGACAGTGGCTCAGCCCCAGCATTTT. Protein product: CASSPGTVAQPQHF.

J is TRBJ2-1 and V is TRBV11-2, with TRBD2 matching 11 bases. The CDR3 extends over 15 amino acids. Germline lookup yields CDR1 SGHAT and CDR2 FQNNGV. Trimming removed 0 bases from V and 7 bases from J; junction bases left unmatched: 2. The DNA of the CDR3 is TGTGCCAGCAGCTTAGATAGCGGGGGGGCGAATGAGCAGTTCTTC. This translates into CASSLDSGGANEQFF.